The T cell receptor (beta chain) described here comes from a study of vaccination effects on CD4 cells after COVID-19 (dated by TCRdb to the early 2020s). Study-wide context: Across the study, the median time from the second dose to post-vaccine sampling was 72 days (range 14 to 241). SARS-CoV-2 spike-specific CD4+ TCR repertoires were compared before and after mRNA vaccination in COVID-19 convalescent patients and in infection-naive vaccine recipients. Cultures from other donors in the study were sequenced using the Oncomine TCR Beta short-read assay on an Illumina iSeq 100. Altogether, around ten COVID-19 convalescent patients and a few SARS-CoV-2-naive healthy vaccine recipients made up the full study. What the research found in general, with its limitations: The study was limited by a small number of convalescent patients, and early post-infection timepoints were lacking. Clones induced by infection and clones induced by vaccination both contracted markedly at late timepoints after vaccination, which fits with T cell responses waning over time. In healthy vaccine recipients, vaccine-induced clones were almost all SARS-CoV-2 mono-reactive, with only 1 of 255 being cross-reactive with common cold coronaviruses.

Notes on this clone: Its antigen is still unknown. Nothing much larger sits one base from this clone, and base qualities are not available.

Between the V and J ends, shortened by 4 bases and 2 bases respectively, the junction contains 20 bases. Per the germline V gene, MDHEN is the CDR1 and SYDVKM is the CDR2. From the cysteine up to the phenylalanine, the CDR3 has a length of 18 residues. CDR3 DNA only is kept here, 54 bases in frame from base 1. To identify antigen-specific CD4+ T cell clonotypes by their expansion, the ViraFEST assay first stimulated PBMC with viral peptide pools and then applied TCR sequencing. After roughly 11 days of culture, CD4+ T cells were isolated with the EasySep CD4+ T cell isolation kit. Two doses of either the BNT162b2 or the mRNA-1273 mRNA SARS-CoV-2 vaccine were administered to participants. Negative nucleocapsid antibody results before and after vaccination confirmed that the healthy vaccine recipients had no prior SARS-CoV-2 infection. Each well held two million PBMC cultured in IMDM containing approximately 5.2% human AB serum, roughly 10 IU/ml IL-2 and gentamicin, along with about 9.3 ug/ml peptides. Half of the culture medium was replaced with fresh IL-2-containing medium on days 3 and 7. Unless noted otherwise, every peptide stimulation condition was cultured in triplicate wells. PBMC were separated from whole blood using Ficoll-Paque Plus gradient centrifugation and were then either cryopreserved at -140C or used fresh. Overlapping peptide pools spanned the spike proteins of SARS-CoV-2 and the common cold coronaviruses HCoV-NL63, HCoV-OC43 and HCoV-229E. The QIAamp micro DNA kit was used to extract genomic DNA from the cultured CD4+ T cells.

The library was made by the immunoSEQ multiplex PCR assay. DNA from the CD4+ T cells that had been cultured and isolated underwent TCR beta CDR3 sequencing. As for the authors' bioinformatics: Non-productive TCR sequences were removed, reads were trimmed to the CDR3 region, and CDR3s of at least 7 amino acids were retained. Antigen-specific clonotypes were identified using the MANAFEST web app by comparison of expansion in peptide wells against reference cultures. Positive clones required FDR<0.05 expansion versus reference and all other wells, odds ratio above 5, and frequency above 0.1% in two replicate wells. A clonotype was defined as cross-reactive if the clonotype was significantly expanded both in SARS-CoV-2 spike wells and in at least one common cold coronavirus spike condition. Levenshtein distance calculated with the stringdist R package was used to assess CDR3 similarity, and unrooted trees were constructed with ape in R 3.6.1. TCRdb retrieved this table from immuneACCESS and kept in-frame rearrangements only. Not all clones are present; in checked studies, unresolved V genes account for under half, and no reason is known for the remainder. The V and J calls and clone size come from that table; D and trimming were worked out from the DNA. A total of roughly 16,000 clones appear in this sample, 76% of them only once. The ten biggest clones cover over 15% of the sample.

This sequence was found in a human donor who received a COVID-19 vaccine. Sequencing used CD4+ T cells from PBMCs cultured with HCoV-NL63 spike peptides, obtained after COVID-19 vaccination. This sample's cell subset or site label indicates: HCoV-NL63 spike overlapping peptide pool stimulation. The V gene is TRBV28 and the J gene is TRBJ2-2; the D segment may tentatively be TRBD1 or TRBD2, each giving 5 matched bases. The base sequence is TGTGCCAGCAGTTCGTCCCCTGGACACCGGACTAACACCGGGGAGCTGTTTTTT. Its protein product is CASSSSPGHRTNTGELFF. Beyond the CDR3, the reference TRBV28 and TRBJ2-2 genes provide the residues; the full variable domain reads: DVKVTQSSRYLVKRTGEKVFLECVQDMDHENMFWYRQDPGLGLRLIYFSYDVKMKEKGDIPEGYSVSREKKERFSLILESASTNQTSMYLCASSSSPGHRTNTGELFFGEGSRLTVL.